This entry is about one TCR beta chain. Its antigen is unknown. Unique molecular identifiers were attached to individual cDNA molecules during library preparation. TCRdb ran MiXCR on the RACE reads and lists one entry per CDR3 protein. The sample contains 360,000 or so distinct CDR3 sequences, roughly 6% of which appear only once. This record comes from a study of human T cells and chemical hapten exposure. Study-level information: Upper-back patch tests with 0.01% DPC were read at 6 days.

Study conclusions and caveats: In comparison with controls, expanded TCRs gave rise to a significantly larger number of large CDR3 similarity clusters.

Trimming pared 0 bases from V and 2 bases from J, leaving 10 bases between. This CDR3 has 15 residues. CDR1 is MNHEY, CDR2 SVGAGI, per germline. Stated time point: patch test 2, 6 weeks after DPC sensitization. The treatment is: therapeutic diphenylcyclopropenone sensitization with weekly scalp DPC. Alopecia patients between 18 and 70 years old and suitable for DPC were used as donors. The TCR was taken from a woman aged 18-30 years with alopecia areata. Some clones in this sample may be carry-over from other donors' samples. The sample in question was whole blood, obtained in connection with sensitization to the hapten diphenylcyclopropenone (DPC). J is TRBJ1-1 and V is TRBV6-5; maybe TRBD1 (5 bases). CDR3 coding DNA: TGTGCCAGCAGTTACTCGCCGGGGGATAACACTGAAGCTTTCTTT. Residues: CASSYSPGDNTEAFF.